This T cell receptor beta chain was observed in a study of T-cell reconstitution after alpha-beta-depleted transplantation in children. Preparation of the TCRbeta library involved a method that used unique molecular identifiers. TCRdb used MiXCR to reprocess the PCR reads, holding one entry per CDR3 protein. In the table there are roughly 120,000 distinct CDR3 sequences, about 9.4% of which are singletons. The CDR3 has 14 amino acids. Trimming removed 5 bases at V and 1 base at J, with 11 bases between. Germline CDR1 and CDR2: MNHEY and SMNVEV (reference sequence). This clonotype was found a few times.

The sample consisted of PBMCs, taken before TCRalphabeta/CD19-depleted stem cell transplant. This rearrangement joins TRBV27 to TRBJ1-2, with D unclear. The clonotype originates from a boy aged 2 to 10 with acute lymphoblastic leukemia, due to receive a stem cell transplant. CDR3 nucleotides: TGTGCCAGCAGTCGACGAAATAATAACTATGGCTACACCTTC. Protein: CASSRRNNNYGYTF.